The rows below give T cell receptor beta chains drawn from one sample of a study of T cell changes during pregnancy in multiple sclerosis. Profiling relied on immunoSEQ multiplex PCR, and the TCRdb table lists in-frame clones only, not all of them. This table holds about 42,000 clones, around 90% found once. The material was CD4+ T cells from peripheral blood mononuclear cells, obtained after pregnancy. The source is a female donor in good health, enrolled as a control in a pregnancy study. CDR3s include the opening cysteine and the closing phenylalanine or tryptophan. Clone size is not always given. Where it is, it says once, few, many or a class for expanded clones.

V gene	J gene	clone size	CDR3 length	CDR3 protein
TRBV15	TRBJ2-3	-	15	CATSRDNRATDTQYF
TRBV5-1	TRBJ1-2	-	13	CASGPKPSYGYTF
TRBV6-1	TRBJ1-1	few	12	CASSEPRREAFF
TRBV5-1	TRBJ1-4	-	16	CASSLTGQATNEKLFF
TRBV4-2	TRBJ2-2	-	15	CASSPGGGITGELFF
TRBV2	TRBJ2-2	-	17	CASSPLLQGAGAGELFF
TRBV5-6	TRBJ1-1	-	14	CASSLTDENTEAFF
TRBV7-8	TRBJ2-1	-	14	CASSLRLGRNEQFF
TRBV9	TRBJ2-7	-	14	CASSVGTSGYEQYF
TRBV6-5	TRBJ1-2	-	14	CASRRGQGNYGYTF
TRBV28	TRBJ1-1	-	14	CASRPPGQGFEAFF
TRBV19	TRBJ2-5	-	15	CASSIGAGPQETQYF
TRBV14	TRBJ2-1	-	18	CASSQGLAGALSYNEQFF
TRBV4-3	TRBJ2-2	-	17	CASSQDQGQGGTGELFF
TRBV5-1	TRBJ1-3	-	16	CASSLAGPDSGNTIYF
TRBV14	TRBJ1-4	-	14	CASSPSVRDEKLFF
TRBV19	TRBJ2-7	-	12	CATTEGGDEQYF
TRBV11-1	TRBJ2-3	-	14	CASSPRMSTDTQYF
TRBV9	TRBJ2-1	-	14	CASSVEGTGDEQFF
TRBV5-1	TRBJ2-3	-	14	CASGGGQGRDTQYF
TRBV11-2	TRBJ2-7	-	15	CASSLGAGRYYEQYF